A single T cell receptor (beta chain) is shown here with its context. Its cognate antigen is unknown. The sample belongs to a study of shared clonotypes between healthy human individuals. Study-wide points: A generally larger estimated richness was seen in naive subsets than in memory subsets. Four donors shared approximately 5% of their naive CD4 clonotypes. A small donor pool kept down the genetic and exposure-history diversity that was represented.

The CDR3 is 13 residues long. The V segment lost 3 bases and the J segment 8 bases; nucleotides outside the gene matches: 4. From germline, CDR1 is MNHEY and CDR2 SMNVEV (reference sequence). The material for each subset, its genomic DNA, was split evenly across several immunoSEQ plates. The table came from immunoSEQ multiplex PCR; TCRdb's copy has only in-frame clones and leaves some out. The sample consists of about 2 million clones, 95% of them appearing once. J is TRBJ1-2 and V is TRBV27; TRBD1 matches at 9 bases. The sequencing sample was made of naive CD4+ T cells sorted from blood. The sample's subset: CD45RA+ positively selected. The TCR was taken from a man younger than 35 in good health. The CDR3 here is CASSFTGGRGYTF. CDR3 nucleotide sequence: TGTGCCAGCAGTTTCACAGGGGGCCGAGGCTACACCTTC.